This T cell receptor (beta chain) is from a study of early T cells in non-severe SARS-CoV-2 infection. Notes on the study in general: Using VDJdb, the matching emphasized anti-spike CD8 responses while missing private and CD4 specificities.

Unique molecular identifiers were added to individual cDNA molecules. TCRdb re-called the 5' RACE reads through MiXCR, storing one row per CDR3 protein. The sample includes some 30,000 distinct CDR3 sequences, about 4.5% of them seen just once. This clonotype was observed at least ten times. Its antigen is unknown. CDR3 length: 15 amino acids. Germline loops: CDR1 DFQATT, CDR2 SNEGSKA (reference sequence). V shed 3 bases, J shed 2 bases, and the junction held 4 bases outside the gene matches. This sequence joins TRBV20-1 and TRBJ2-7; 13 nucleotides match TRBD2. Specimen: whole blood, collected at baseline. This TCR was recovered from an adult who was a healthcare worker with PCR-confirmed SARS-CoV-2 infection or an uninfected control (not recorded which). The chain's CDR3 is CSARGLAGITYEQYF. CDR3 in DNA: TGCAGTGCTAGGGGACTAGCGGGAATAACCTACGAGCAGTACTTC.